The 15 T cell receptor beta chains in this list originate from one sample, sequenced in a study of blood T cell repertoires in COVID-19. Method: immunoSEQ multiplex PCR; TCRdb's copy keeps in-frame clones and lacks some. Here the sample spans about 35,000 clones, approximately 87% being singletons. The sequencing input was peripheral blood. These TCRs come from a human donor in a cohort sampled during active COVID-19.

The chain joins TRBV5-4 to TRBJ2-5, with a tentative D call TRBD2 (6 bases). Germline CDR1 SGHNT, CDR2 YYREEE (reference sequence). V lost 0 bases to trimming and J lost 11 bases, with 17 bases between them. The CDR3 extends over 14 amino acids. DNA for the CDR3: TGTGCCAGCAGCTTGGGGGGGGACTCGCTTTATCAGTACTTC. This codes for CASSLGGDSLYQYF.

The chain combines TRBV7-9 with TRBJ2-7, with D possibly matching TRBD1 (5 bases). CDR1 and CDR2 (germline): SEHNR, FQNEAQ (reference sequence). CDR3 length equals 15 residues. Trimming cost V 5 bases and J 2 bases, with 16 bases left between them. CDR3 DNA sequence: TGTGCCAGCAGCCCTTCCGGACATATGGCCTACGAGCAGTACTTC. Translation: CASSPSGHMAYEQYF. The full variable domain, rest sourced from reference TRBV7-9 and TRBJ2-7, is DTGVSQNPRHKITKRGQNVTFRCDPISEHNRLYWYRQTLGQGPEFLTYFQNEAQLEKSRLLSDRFSAERPKGSFSTLEIQRTEQGDSAMYLCASSPSGHMAYEQYFGPGTRLTVT.

CDR3 region: CASTAGQGYGYTF. CDR3 in DNA: TGTGCCAGCACCGCGGGGCAGGGCTATGGCTACACCTTC. The chain combines TRBV12-3 or TRBV12-4 with TRBJ1-2, with D possibly being TRBD1 (5 bases). CDR3 size: 13 residues. The V gene lost 7 bases and the J gene lost 4 bases, with 13 bases spanning the gap.

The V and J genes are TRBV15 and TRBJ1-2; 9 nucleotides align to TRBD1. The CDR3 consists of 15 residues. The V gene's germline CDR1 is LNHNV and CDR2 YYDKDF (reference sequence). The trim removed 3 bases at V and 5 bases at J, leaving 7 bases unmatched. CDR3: CATSRGDREGYGYTF. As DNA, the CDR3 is TGTGCCACCAGCAGGGGGGACAGGGAAGGATATGGCTACACCTTC.

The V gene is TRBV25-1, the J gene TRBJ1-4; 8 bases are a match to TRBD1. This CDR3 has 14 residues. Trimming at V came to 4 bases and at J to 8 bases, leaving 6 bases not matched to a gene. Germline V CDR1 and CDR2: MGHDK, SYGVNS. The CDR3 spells CASSGTGSGEKLFF. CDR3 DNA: TGTGCCAGCAGTGGGACAGGGAGTGGGGAAAAACTGTTTTTT.

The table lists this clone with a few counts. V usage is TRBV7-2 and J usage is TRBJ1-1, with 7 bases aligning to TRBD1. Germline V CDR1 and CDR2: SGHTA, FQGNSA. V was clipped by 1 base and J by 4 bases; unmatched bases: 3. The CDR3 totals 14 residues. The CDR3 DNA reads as TGTGCCAGCAGCTTAGGACAGGGCTCCACTGAAGCTTTCTTT. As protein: CASSLGQGSTEAFF.

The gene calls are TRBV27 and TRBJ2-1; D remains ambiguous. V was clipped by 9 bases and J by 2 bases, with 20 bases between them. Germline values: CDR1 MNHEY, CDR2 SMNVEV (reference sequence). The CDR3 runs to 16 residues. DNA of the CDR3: TGTGCCAGGTTCCGAGTAATAACTTTTGCCTACAATGAGCAGTTCTTC. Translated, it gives CARFRVITFAYNEQFF.

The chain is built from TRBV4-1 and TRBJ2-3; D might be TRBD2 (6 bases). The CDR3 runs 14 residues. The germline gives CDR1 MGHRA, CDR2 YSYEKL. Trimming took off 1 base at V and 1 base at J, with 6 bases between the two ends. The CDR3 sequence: CASSQGGGTDTQYF. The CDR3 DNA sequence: TGCGCCAGCAGCCAAGGGGGGGGCACAGATACGCAGTATTTT.

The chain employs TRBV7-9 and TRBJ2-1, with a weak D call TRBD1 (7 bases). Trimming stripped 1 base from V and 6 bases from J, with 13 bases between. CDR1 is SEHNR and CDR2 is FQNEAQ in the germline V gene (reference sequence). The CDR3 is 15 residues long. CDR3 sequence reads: CASSLEQGRSNEQFF. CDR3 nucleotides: TGTGCCAGCAGCTTAGAACAGGGGAGGAGCAATGAGCAGTTCTTC.

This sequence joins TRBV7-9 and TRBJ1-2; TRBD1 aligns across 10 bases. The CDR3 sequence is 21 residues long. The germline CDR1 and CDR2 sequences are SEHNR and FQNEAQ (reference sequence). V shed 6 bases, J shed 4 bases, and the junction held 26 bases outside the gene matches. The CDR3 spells CASRLGCVRDRGPPPLYGYTF. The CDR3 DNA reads TGTGCCAGCAGGTTGGGCTGCGTCCGGGACAGGGGACCCCCCCCACTCTATGGCTACACCTTC.

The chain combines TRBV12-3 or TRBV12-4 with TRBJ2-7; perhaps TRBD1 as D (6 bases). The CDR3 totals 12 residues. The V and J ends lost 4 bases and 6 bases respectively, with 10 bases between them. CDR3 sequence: CASSSYRAEQYF. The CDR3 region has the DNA TGTGCCAGCAGTTCATACAGGGCCGAGCAGTACTTC.

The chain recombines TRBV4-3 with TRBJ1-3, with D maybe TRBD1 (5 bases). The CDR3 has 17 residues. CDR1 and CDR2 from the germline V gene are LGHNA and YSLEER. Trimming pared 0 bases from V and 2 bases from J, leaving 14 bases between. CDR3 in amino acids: CASSQDHSRGTGNTIYF. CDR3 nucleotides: TGCGCCAGCAGCCAAGATCATTCAAGGGGTACTGGAAACACCATATATTTT.

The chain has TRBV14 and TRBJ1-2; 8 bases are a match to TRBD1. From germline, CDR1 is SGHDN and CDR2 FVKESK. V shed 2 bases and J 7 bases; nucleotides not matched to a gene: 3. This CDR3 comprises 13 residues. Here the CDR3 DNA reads TGTGCCAGCAGCCAACTCAGGGGGCTTGGCTACACCTTC. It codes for CASSQLRGLGYTF.

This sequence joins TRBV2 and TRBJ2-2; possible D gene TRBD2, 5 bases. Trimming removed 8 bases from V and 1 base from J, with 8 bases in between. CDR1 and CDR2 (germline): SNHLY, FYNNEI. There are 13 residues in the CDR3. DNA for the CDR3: TGTGCCAGCTCCGGGATGAACACCGGGGAGCTGTTTTTT. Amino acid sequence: CASSGMNTGELFF.

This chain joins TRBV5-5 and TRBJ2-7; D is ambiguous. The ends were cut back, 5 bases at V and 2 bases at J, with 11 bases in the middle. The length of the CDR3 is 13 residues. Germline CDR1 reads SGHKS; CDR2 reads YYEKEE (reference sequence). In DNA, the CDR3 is TGTGCCAGCAGTTCTAACAGCCCCTACGAGCAGTACTTC. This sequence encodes CASSSNSPYEQYF.